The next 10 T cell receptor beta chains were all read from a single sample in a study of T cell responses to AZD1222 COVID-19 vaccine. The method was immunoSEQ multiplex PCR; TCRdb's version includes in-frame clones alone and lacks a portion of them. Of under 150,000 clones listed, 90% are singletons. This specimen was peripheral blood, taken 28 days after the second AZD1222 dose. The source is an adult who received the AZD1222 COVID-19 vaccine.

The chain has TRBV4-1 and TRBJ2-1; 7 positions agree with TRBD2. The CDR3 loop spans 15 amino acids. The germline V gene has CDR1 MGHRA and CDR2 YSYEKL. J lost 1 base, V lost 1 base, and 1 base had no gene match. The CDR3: CASSQAGLSYNEQFF. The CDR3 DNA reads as TGCGCCAGCAGCCAAGCGGGACTATCCTACAATGAGCAGTTCTTC.

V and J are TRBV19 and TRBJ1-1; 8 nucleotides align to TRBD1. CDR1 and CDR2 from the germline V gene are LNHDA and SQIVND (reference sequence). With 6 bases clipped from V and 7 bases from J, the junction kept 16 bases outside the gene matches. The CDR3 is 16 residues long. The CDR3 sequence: CASRTGTGHNNGEAFF. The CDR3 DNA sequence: TGTGCCAGTAGGACCGGGACAGGACACAACAATGGTGAAGCTTTCTTT.

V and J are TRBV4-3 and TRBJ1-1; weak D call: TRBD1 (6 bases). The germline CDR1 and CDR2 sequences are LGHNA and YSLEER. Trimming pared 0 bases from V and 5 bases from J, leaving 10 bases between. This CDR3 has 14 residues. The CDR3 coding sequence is TGCGCCAGCAGCCAAGATGGGGGGCTTACTGAAGCTTTCTTT. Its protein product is CASSQDGGLTEAFF.

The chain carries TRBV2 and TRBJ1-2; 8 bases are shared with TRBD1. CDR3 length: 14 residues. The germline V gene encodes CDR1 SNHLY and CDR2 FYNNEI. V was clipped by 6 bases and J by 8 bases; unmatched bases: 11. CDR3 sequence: CASSRTGRAGGYTF. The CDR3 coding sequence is TGTGCCAGCAGCCGGACAGGGAGGGCGGGAGGCTACACCTTC.

The CDR3 DNA sequence: TGTGCCAGTAGTACCAAATTAGGCCATGCTGAAGCTTTCTTT. Translating it yields CASSTKLGHAEAFF. The rearrangement uses TRBV19 and TRBJ1-1; D unresolved. This CDR3 contains 14 residues. Germline V gives CDR1 LNHDA, CDR2 SQIVND (reference sequence). V was shortened by 4 bases and J by 6 bases, with 15 bases between the two germline ends. The full variable domain, rest sourced from reference TRBV19 and TRBJ1-1, is DGGITQSPKYLFRKEGQNVTLSCEQNLNHDAMYWYRQDPGQGLRLIYYSQIVNDFQKGDIAEGYSVSREKKESFPLTVTSAQKNPTAFYLCASSTKLGHAEAFFGQGTRLTVV.

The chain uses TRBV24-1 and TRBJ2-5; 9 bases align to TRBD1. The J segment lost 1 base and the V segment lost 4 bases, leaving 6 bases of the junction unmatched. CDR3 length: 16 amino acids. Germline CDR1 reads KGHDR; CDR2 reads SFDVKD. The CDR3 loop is CATSDVTGGSQETQYF. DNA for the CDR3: TGTGCCACCAGTGACGTGACAGGGGGTTCCCAAGAGACCCAGTACTTC.

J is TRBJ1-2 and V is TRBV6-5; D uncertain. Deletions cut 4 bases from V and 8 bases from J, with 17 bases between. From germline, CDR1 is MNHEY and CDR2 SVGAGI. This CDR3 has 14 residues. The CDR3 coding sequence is TGTGCCAGCAGTTCGCGGGCTCGGGAGCAGGGCTACACCTTC. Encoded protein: CASSSRAREQGYTF.

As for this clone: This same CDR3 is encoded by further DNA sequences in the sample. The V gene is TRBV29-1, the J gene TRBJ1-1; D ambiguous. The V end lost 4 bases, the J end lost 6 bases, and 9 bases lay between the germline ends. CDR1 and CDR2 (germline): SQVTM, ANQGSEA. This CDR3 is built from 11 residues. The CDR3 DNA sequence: TGCAGCGTTGCGAGTGAGCCTGAAGCTTTCTTT. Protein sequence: CSVASEPEAFF.

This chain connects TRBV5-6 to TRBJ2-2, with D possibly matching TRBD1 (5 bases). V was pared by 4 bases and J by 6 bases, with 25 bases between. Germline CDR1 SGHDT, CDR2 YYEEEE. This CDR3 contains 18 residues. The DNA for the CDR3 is TGTGCCAGCAGCCGGTGGGGCTCCCCAACGATGGAACCCGGGGAGCTGTTTTTT. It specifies CASSRWGSPTMEPGELFF.

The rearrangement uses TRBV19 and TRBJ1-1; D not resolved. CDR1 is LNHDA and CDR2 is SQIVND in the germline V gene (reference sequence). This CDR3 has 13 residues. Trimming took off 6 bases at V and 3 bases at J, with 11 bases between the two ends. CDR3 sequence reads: CASSRNRDTEAFF. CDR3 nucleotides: TGTGCCAGTAGCAGAAACCGGGACACTGAAGCTTTCTTT. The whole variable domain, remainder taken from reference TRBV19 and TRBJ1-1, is DGGITQSPKYLFRKEGQNVTLSCEQNLNHDAMYWYRQDPGQGLRLIYYSQIVNDFQKGDIAEGYSVSREKKESFPLTVTSAQKNPTAFYLCASSRNRDTEAFFGQGTRLTVV.